Below, one TCR beta chain is given with its context. The data originate from a study of blood T cell repertoires in COVID-19. V lost 1 base, J lost 4 bases, and 17 bases lay in between. CDR1 SGHTA and CDR2 FQGTGA come from the germline V gene. This CDR3 has 17 amino acids. The authors' processing: Amplification from reference gene primers served as the basis for estimated nucleated cell counts. This table comes from immunoSEQ multiplex PCR, and its TCRdb copy is limited to in-frame clones, with some not included. That table is the source of V, J and clone size, and D and trimming were worked out from the DNA. Here the sample spans 250,000 to 300,000 clones, roughly 90% being singletons.

This TCR was sampled from a woman in her twenties or thirties who had recovered from COVID-19. The chain has TRBV7-3 and TRBJ2-1; no clear D gene. Sequencing was carried out using PBMCs or T cells enriched from blood (not recorded which). This CDR3 is CASSLMVAPDFYNEQFF. The CDR3 bases are TGTGCCAGCAGCTTAATGGTCGCCCCAGACTTTTACAATGAGCAGTTCTTC. The variable domain in full, completed from reference TRBV7-3 and TRBJ2-1, reads GAGVSQTPSNKVTEKGKYVELRCDPISGHTALYWYRQSLGQGPEFLIYFQGTGAADDSGLPNDRFFAVRPEGSVSTLKIQRTERGDSAVYLCASSLMVAPDFYNEQFFGPGTRLTVL.